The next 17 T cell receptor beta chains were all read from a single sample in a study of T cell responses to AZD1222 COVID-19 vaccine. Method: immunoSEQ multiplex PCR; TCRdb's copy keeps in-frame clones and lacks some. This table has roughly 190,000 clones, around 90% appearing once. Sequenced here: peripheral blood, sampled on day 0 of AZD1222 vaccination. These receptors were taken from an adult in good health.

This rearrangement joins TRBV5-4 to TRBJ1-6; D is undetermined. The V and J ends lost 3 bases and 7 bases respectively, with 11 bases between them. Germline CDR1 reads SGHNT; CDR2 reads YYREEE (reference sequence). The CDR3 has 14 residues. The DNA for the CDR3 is TGTGCCAGCAGCTCGGACGGGGAAAATTCACCCCTCCACTTT. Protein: CASSSDGENSPLHF. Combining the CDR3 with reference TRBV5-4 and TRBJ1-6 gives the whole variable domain ETGVTQSPTHLIKTRGQQVTLRCSSQSGHNTVSWYQQALGQGPQFIFQYYREEENGRGNFPPRFSGLQFPNYSSELNVNALELDDSALYLCASSSDGENSPLHFGNGTRLTVT.

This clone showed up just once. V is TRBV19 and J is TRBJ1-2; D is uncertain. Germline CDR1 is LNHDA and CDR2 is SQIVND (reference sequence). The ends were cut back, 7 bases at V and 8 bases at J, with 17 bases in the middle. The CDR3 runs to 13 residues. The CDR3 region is CASNPDGELGYTF. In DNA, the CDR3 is TGTGCCAGTAACCCGGACGGAGAGCTAGGCTACACCTTC.

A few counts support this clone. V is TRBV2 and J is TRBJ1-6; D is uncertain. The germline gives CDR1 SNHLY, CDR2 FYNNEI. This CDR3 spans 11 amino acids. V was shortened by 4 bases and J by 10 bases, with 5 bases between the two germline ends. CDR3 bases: TGTGCCAGCAGTGCTGGGTCACCCCTCCACTTT. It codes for CASSAGSPLHF.

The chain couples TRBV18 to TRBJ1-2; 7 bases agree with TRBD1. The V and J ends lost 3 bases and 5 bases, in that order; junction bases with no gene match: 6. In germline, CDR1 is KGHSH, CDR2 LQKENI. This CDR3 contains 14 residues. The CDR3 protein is CASSPSDRVYGYTF. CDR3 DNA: TGTGCCAGCTCACCTTCCGACAGGGTATATGGCTACACCTTC.

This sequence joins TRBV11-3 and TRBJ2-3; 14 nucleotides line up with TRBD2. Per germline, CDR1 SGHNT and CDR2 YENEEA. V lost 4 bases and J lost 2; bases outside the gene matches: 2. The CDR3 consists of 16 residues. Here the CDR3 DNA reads TGTGCCAGCAGCTCGACTAGCGGGGGGGCCACAGATACGCAGTATTTT. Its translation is CASSSTSGGATDTQYF.

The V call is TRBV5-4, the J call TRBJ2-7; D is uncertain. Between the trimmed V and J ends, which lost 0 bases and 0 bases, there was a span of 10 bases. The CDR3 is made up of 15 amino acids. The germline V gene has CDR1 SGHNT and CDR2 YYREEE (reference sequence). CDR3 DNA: TGTGCCAGCAGCTTGGGGGTGACTGGCTCCTACGAGCAGTACTTC. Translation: CASSLGVTGSYEQYF.

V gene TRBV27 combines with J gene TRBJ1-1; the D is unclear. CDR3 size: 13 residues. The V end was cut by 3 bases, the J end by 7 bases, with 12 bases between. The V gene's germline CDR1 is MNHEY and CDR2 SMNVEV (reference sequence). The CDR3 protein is CASSFSFSGEAFF. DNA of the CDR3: TGTGCCAGCAGTTTCAGCTTTTCAGGTGAAGCTTTCTTT.

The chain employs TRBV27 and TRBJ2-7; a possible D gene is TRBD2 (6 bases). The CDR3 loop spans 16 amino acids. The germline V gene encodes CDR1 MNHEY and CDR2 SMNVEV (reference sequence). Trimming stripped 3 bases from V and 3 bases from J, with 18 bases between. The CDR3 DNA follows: TGTGCCAGCAGTTTTCGGCGGGATGACGAATTCTACGAGCAGTACTTC. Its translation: CASSFRRDDEFYEQYF.

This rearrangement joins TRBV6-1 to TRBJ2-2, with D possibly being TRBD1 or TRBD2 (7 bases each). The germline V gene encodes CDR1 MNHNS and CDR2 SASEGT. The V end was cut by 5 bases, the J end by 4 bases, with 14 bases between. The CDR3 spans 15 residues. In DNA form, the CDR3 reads TGTGCCAGCAGTCTCAGGGGGGAGGGCACCGGGGAGCTGTTTTTT. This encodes CASSLRGEGTGELFF.

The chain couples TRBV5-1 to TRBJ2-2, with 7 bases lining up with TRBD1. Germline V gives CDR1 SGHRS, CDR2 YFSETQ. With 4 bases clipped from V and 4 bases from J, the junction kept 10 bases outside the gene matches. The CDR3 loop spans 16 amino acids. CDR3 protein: CASSPVTTGITGELFF. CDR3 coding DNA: TGCGCCAGCAGCCCCGTAACGACAGGGATCACCGGGGAGCTGTTTTTT.

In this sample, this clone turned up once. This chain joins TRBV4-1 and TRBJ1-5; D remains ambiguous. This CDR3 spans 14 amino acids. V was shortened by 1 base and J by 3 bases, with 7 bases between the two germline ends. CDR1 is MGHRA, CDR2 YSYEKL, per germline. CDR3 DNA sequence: TGCGCCAGCAGCCAAGTTCATCTCAATCAGCCCCAGCATTTT. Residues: CASSQVHLNQPQHF.

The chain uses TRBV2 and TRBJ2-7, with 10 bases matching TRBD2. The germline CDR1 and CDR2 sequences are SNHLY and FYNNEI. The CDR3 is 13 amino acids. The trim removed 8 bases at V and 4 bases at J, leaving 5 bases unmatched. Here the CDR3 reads CASAPGLAYEQYF. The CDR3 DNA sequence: TGTGCCAGCGCTCCGGGACTAGCGTACGAGCAGTACTTC. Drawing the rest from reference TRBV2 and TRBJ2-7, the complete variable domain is EPEVTQTPSHQVTQMGQEVILRCVPISNHLYFYWYRQILGQKVEFLVSFYNNEISEKSEIFDDQFSVERPDGSNFTLKIRSTKLEDSAMYFCASAPGLAYEQYFGPGTRLTVT.

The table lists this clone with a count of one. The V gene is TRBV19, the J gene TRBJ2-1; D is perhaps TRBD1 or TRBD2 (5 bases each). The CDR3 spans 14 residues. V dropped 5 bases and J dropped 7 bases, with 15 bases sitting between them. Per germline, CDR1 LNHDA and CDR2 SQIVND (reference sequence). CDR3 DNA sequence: TGTGCCAGTAGTCGGGGCCCAACAAGGAATGAGCAGTTCTTC. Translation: CASSRGPTRNEQFF.

The CDR3 DNA sequence: TGCGCCAGCAAAGTGAACACCGGGGAGCTGTTTTTT. Protein sequence: CASKVNTGELFF. This chain uses TRBV10-1 with TRBJ2-2; D unclear. Trimming cost V 7 bases and J 1 base, with 4 bases left between them. CDR3 length: 12 amino acids. In germline, CDR1 is WNHNN, CDR2 SYGVQD (reference sequence).

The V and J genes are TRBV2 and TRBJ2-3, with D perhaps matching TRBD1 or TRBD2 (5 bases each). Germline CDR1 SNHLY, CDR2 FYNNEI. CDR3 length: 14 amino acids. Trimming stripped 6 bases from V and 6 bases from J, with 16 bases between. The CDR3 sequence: CASSLQGGGDTQYF. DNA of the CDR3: TGTGCCAGCAGCCTCCAAGGTGGGGGTGATACGCAGTATTTT.

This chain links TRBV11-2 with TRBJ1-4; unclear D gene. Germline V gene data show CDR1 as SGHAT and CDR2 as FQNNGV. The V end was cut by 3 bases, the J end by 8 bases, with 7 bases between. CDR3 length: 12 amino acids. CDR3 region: CASSLDREKLFF. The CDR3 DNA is TGTGCCAGCAGCTTGGACCGGGAAAAACTGTTTTTT.

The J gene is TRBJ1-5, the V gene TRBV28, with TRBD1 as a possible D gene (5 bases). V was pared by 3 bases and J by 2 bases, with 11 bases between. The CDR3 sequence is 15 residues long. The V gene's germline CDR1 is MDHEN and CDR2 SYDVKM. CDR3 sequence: CASSFGRAGNQPQHF. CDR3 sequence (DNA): TGTGCCAGCAGTTTCGGCAGGGCGGGCAATCAGCCCCAGCATTTT.